These 31 T cell receptor beta chains share one sample of origin, sequenced in a study of shared T cell receptors in the human thymus. Sequenced by immunoSEQ multiplex PCR; TCRdb stores in-frame clones only, minus some. Here the sample spans around 68,000 clones, about 95% being singletons. Sequences were obtained from thymocytes. These receptor sequences come from a human donor.

CDR3 region: CASSSRTSTGELFF. As DNA, the CDR3 is TGTGCCAGCAGTTCTCGTACTAGTACCGGGGAGCTGTTTTTT. The V gene is TRBV6-5, the J gene TRBJ2-2; D may be TRBD2 (5 bases). The V and J ends lost 4 bases and 5 bases respectively, with 11 bases between them. The CDR3 sequence is 14 residues long. The germline V gene encodes CDR1 MNHEY and CDR2 SVGAGI.

This clone was recorded once. The V and J genes are TRBV4-1 and TRBJ2-6; 7 bases fit TRBD1. The germline gives CDR1 MGHRA, CDR2 YSYEKL. The V gene end was trimmed by 2 bases and the J gene end by 0 bases; junction bases not matched to a gene: 7. The CDR3 length is 18 residues. CDR3 loop: CASSQRGQEDSGANVLTF. CDR3 sequence (DNA): TGCGCCAGCAGCCAACGCGGACAGGAGGACTCTGGGGCCAACGTCCTGACTTTC.

This clone has just one count. V and J are TRBV4-2 and TRBJ1-6; D gene ambiguous. The CDR3 totals 16 residues. Trimming stripped 5 bases from V and 6 bases from J, with 17 bases between. Germline V lookup: CDR1 LGHNA, CDR2 YNFKEQ. CDR3 in DNA: TGTGCCAGCAGCACACGGACTCTCGGCCTTAATTCACCCCTCCACTTT. Residues: CASSTRTLGLNSPLHF.

This clone was counted a single time. This sequence joins TRBV5-4 and TRBJ1-1; D unresolved. CDR1 is SGHNT, CDR2 YYREEE, per germline (reference sequence). Trimming took 2 bases from V and 0 from J, leaving 8 bases between them. This CDR3 is 14 amino acids long. The chain's CDR3 is CASSLGRVNTEAFF. As DNA, the CDR3 is TGTGCCAGCAGCTTAGGCAGAGTGAACACTGAAGCTTTCTTT.

The rearrangement joins TRBV6-5 to TRBJ2-5; maybe TRBD2 (6 bases). This CDR3 is 15 amino acids long. Germline CDR1 reads MNHEY; CDR2 reads SVGAGI. Deletions cut 3 bases from V and 4 bases from J, with 15 bases between. The CDR3, as DNA: TGTGCCAGCAGTTATCGTTCGGGGGTTCGAGAGACCCAGTACTTC. Its protein is CASSYRSGVRETQYF.

This chain uses TRBV6-4 with TRBJ2-1, with D possibly matching TRBD2 (5 bases). This CDR3 region has 13 residues. Trimming took 4 bases from V and 10 from J, leaving 14 bases between them. CDR1 and CDR2 (germline): MRHNA, SNTAGT. CDR3 in amino acids: CASSGVAQEEQFF. The CDR3 bases are TGTGCCAGCAGTGGGGTAGCGCAAGAGGAGCAGTTCTTC.

The chain joins TRBV11-2 to TRBJ2-3; the D gene is possibly TRBD2 (5 bases). The CDR3 is 16 amino acids. With 4 bases removed from V and 1 base from J, the gap between germline ends came to 15 bases. The germline V gene encodes CDR1 SGHAT and CDR2 FQNNGV. CDR3 nucleotide sequence: TGTGCCAGCAGCTCGGAACCGCGGGTGGGCACAGATACGCAGTATTTT. Its translation is CASSSEPRVGTDTQYF. Full variable domain (remainder filled in from reference TRBV11-2 and TRBJ2-3): EAGVAQSPRYKIIEKRQSVAFWCNPISGHATLYWYQQILGQGPKLLIQFQNNGVVDDSQLPKDRFSAERLKGVDSTLKIQPAKLEDSAVYLCASSSEPRVGTDTQYFGPGTRLTVL.

J is TRBJ2-7 and V is TRBV20-1; 8 nucleotides agree with TRBD2. Germline CDR1 and CDR2: DFQATT and SNEGSKA (reference sequence). Losses at the gene ends were 3 bases for V and 7 bases for J; bases not matched to a gene: 2. The CDR3 has 11 residues. The CDR3 loop reads CSASGGEEQYF. The CDR3 DNA reads TGCAGTGCTAGCGGGGGGGAAGAGCAGTACTTC.

The chain joins TRBV2 to TRBJ1-1; the match to TRBD1 covers 10 bases. Germline loops: CDR1 SNHLY, CDR2 FYNNEI. The CDR3 length is 15 residues. The V segment lost 8 bases and the J segment 10 bases; nucleotides outside the gene matches: 16. In DNA, the CDR3 is TGTGCCAGCGGGTCCTCCTTCCGGGACAGGGGCGTAGCTTTCTTT. It encodes CASGSSFRDRGVAFF.

The chain has TRBV11-1 and TRBJ2-1, with TRBD1 matching over 12 bases. This CDR3 has 15 amino acids. Germline CDR1 SGHAT, CDR2 FQDESV (reference sequence). The J segment lost 10 bases and the V segment lost 5 bases, leaving 9 bases of the junction unmatched. The CDR3 here is CASSPRDRGREEQFF. The DNA for the CDR3 is TGTGCCAGCAGCCCCCGGGACAGGGGGCGGGAGGAGCAGTTCTTC.

V is TRBV14 and J is TRBJ1-1; D not resolved. The CDR3 has 11 residues. Germline V gene sequence: CDR1 SGHDN, CDR2 FVKESK. V dropped 9 bases and J dropped 9 bases, with 14 bases sitting between them. In DNA form, the CDR3 reads TGTGCCAGATACCCAGAACGTCAAGCTTTCTTT. This sequence encodes CARYPERQAFF.

In its sample, this clone was seen once. This chain uses TRBV9 with TRBJ1-2, with D tentatively TRBD1 (6 bases). V gave up 1 base and J gave up 2 bases, with 24 bases separating them. The CDR3 runs 19 residues. Looked up from germline, CDR1 is SGDLS and CDR2 is YYNGEE. For the CDR3, the DNA is TGTGCCAGCAGCGTATCTCGACAGGCGAGTCCCCAGGGAAACTATGGCTACACCTTC. Translating gives CASSVSRQASPQGNYGYTF.

The count of this clone is one. The CDR3, as DNA: TGTGCCAGCACCGCTACCCCATTGGAGGCCTTCTATGGCTACACCTTC. It codes for CASTATPLEAFYGYTF. The rearrangement links TRBV5-6 to TRBJ1-2, with D unclear. V lost 6 bases and J lost 4, with 22 bases in between. Germline CDR1 is SGHDT and CDR2 is YYEEEE. The CDR3 covers 16 residues.

This chain uses TRBV7-2 with TRBJ2-7, with TRBD2 identical over 12 bases. CDR3 length equals 15 residues. Germline CDR1 is SGHTA and CDR2 is FQGNSA. J gave up 6 bases and V 6 bases, and 9 bases lay outside the gene matches. The CDR3 reads CASRRLAGGRREQYF. CDR3 bases: TGTGCCAGCAGACGCCTAGCGGGGGGGCGACGCGAGCAGTACTTC.

Here the CDR3 reads CASGQGMTNEKLFF. CDR3 sequence (DNA): TGTGCCAGCGGCCAGGGCATGACTAATGAAAAACTGTTTTTT. This chain connects TRBV18 to TRBJ1-4; a possible D gene is TRBD1 (5 bases). Germline V gene sequence: CDR1 KGHSH, CDR2 LQKENI. The CDR3 contains 14 residues. V was trimmed by 8 bases and J by 2 bases, leaving 12 bases between them.

V gene TRBV7-9 combines with J gene TRBJ2-1, with 9 bases lining up with TRBD2. With V trimmed by 1 base and J by 6 bases, 1 base remained unmatched. There are 14 residues in the CDR3. The V gene's germline CDR1 is SEHNR and CDR2 FQNEAQ (reference sequence). CDR3 amino acids: CASSLVSGGNEQFF. CDR3 DNA: TGTGCCAGCAGCTTAGTTAGCGGGGGCAATGAGCAGTTCTTC.

V usage is TRBV5-1 and J usage is TRBJ2-5; D is ambiguous. Germline V CDR1 and CDR2: SGHRS, YFSETQ. Trimming stripped 2 bases from V and 4 bases from J, with 12 bases between. This CDR3 has 14 amino acids. The DNA of the CDR3 is TGCGCCAGCAGCTTACCCAGCCTCCTAGAGACCCAGTACTTC. Its translation: CASSLPSLLETQYF.

This chain links TRBV6-5 with TRBJ2-3; the D is unclear. Germline assignment: CDR1 MNHEY and CDR2 SVGAGI. This CDR3 region has 14 residues. Between the trimmed V and J ends, which lost 6 bases and 5 bases, there was a span of 15 bases. CDR3 bases: TGTGCCAGCAGGGACGGACCCTGGGAAGATACGCAGTATTTT. It specifies CASRDGPWEDTQYF.

The chain has TRBV9 and TRBJ1-2; D is ambiguous. Per the germline V gene, CDR1 is SGDLS and CDR2 is YYNGEE. CDR3 length equals 12 residues. The germline V and J ends were trimmed by 2 bases and 5 bases, with 7 bases remaining between them. CDR3 in DNA: TGTGCCAGCAGCGTTGAGGGTTATGGCTACACCTTC. It encodes CASSVEGYGYTF.

This clone was recorded only once. The CDR3, as DNA: TGTGCCAGCAGCTTAGACACCCGGGACCTACTAGCGGTCGAAGATACGCAGTATTTT. As protein: CASSLDTRDLLAVEDTQYF. The rearrangement joins TRBV11-2 to TRBJ2-3; 8 bases map to TRBD2. V lost 0 bases, J lost 5 bases, and 16 bases stayed unmatched. The germline CDR1 and CDR2 sequences are SGHAT and FQNNGV. The CDR3 totals 19 residues.

This chain joins TRBV9 and TRBJ2-7; possible D gene TRBD1, 6 bases. This CDR3 has 16 amino acids. From germline, CDR1 is SGDLS and CDR2 YYNGEE. V dropped 4 bases and J dropped 3 bases, with 20 bases sitting between them. The CDR3 loop reads CASSPHPGHQNYEQYF. The CDR3 DNA follows: TGTGCCAGCAGCCCTCATCCGGGACATCAGAACTACGAGCAGTACTTC.

This chain connects TRBV9 to TRBJ1-5, with D unclear. The V end lost 1 base, the J end lost 3 bases, and 5 bases lay between the germline ends. In germline, CDR1 is SGDLS, CDR2 YYNGEE. The CDR3 is 13 amino acids. In DNA form, the CDR3 reads TGTGCCAGCAGCGTATGTGACAATCAGCCCCAGCATTTT. Protein sequence: CASSVCDNQPQHF.

The chain employs TRBV5-6 and TRBJ2-1; D is perhaps TRBD1 (5 bases). The CDR3 runs to 14 residues. Trimming stripped 2 bases from V and 2 bases from J, with 8 bases between. The germline CDR1 and CDR2 sequences are SGHDT and YYEEEE. Written as DNA, the CDR3 is TGTGCCAGCAGCTTAGACAGTCCCTACAATGAGCAGTTCTTC. It is translated as CASSLDSPYNEQFF.

This rearrangement joins TRBV19 to TRBJ1-4; no clear D. V was cut by 0 bases and J by 8 bases, with 7 bases left in between. The CDR3 totals 13 residues. CDR1 is LNHDA, CDR2 SQIVND, per germline (reference sequence). This CDR3 reads CASSIDCTEKLFF. The CDR3 nucleotides read TGTGCCAGTAGTATAGACTGCACCGAAAAACTGTTTTTT.

The chain is built from TRBV7-9 and TRBJ2-5, with 11 bases fitting TRBD2. The better agreement between TRBJ2-7 and the DNA end casts doubt on the J call. Germline V CDR1 and CDR2: SEHNR, FQNEAQ (reference sequence). This CDR3 has 17 residues. The CDR3 loop is CASSLAPTSGASYEQYF. The CDR3 bases are TGTGCCAGCAGCTTAGCCCCGACTAGCGGGGCATCCTACGAGCAGTACTTC.

V gene TRBV4-3 combines with J gene TRBJ1-5, with a possible D match to TRBD1 (5 bases). Looked up from germline, CDR1 is LGHNA and CDR2 is YSLEER. This CDR3 is 16 amino acids long. V lost 1 base, J lost 9 bases, and 19 bases lay in between. This CDR3 is CASSQARDASIWPQHF. The CDR3 bases are TGCGCCAGCAGCCAAGCGAGGGACGCGTCTATTTGGCCCCAGCATTTT.

V gene TRBV7-6 combines with J gene TRBJ1-5; D is ambiguous. This CDR3 comprises 15 residues. In germline, CDR1 is SGHVS, CDR2 FNYEAQ. With 5 bases removed from V and 3 bases from J, the gap between germline ends came to 14 bases. In DNA form, the CDR3 reads TGTGCCAGCAGCCCGGACCCGTACGCCAATCAGCCCCAGCATTTT. Its translation: CASSPDPYANQPQHF.

The chain couples TRBV19 to TRBJ2-2; no clear D gene. V lost 8 bases, J lost 6 bases, and 4 bases lay in between. The germline V gene has CDR1 LNHDA and CDR2 SQIVND (reference sequence). CDR3 length equals 10 residues. CDR3 region: CASRAGELFF. The DNA for the CDR3 is TGTGCCAGTCGGGCCGGGGAGCTGTTTTTT.

This rearrangement joins TRBV9 to TRBJ2-3; D is ambiguous. Germline CDR1 and CDR2: SGDLS and YYNGEE. V gave up 5 bases and J gave up 4 bases, with 20 bases separating them. CDR3 length: 16 amino acids. The CDR3 DNA is TGTGCCAGCAGATACATCCCCCTAGACGCCCCAGATACGCAGTATTTT. Its translation: CASRYIPLDAPDTQYF.

V gene TRBV28 combines with J gene TRBJ1-2; 7 bases fit TRBD1. CDR1 and CDR2 (germline): MDHEN, SYDVKM. V was pared by 5 bases and J by 4 bases, with 13 bases of the junction left unmatched. The CDR3 extends over 16 amino acids. The CDR3 sequence: CASSLQGYNLIYGYTF. The CDR3 region has the DNA TGTGCCAGCAGTCTACAGGGGTACAACCTTATCTATGGCTACACCTTC.

This clone was seen a single time. The V gene is TRBV7-9, the J gene TRBJ1-2, with 10 bases identical to TRBD1. V gave up 6 bases and J gave up 2 bases; unmatched junction bases: 6. Germline V lookup: CDR1 SEHNR, CDR2 FQNEAQ (reference sequence). CDR3 size: 15 residues. The CDR3 DNA reads TGTGCCAGCAGTTCGACAGGGGGCAGAAACTATGGCTACACCTTC. This translates into CASSSTGGRNYGYTF. Full variable domain (remainder filled in from reference TRBV7-9 and TRBJ1-2): DTGVSQNPRHKITKRGQNVTFRCDPISEHNRLYWYRQTLGQGPEFLTYFQNEAQLEKSRLLSDRFSAERPKGSFSTLEIQRTEQGDSAMYLCASSSTGGRNYGYTFGSGTRLTVV.